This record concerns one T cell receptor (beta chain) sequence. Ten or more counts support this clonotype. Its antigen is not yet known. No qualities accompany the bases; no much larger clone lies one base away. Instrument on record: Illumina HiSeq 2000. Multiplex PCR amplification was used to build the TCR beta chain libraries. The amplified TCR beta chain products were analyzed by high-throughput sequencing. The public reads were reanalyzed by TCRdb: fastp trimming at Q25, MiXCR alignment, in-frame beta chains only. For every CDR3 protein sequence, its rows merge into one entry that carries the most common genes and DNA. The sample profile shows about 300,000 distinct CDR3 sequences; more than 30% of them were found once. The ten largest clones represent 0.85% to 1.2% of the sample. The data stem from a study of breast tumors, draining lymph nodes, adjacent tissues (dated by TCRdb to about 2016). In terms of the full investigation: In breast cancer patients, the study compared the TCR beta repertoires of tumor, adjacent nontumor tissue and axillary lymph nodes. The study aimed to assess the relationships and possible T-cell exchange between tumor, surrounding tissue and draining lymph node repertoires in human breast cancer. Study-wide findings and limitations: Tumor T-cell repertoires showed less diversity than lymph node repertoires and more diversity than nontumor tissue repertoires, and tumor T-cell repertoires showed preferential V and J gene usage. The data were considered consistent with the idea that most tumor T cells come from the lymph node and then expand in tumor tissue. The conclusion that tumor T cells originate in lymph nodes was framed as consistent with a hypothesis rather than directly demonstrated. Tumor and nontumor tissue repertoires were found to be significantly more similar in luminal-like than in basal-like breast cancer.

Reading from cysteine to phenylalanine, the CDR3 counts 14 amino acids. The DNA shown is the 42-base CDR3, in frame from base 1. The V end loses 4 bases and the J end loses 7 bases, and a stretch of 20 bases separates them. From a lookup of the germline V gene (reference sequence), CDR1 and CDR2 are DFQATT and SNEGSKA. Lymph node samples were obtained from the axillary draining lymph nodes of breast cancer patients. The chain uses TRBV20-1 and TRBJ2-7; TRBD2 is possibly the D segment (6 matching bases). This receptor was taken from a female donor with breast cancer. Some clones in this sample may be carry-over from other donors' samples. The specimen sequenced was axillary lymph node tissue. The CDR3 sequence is CSATTIAAIGEQYF. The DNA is TGCAGTGCTACCACTATAGCGGCTATTGGGGAGCAGTACTTC.